Listed below are T cell receptor beta chains from one sample, sequenced in a study of T-cell reconstitution after alpha-beta-depleted transplantation in children. TCRdb re-called the PCR reads with MiXCR, one entry per CDR3 protein. The sample contains 19,000 or so distinct CDR3 sequences, 13% of which appear only once. The sample consisted of PBMCs, mostly from graft donor cells, taken 60 days after TCRalphabeta/CD19-depleted stem cell transplant. The receptors were sampled from a female patient aged 2-10 years who had a stem cell transplant for congenital amegakaryocytic thrombocytopenia, so the T cells may come from the graft donor. Both conserved end residues are part of each CDR3. D genes are given only for firm matches. Clone size is stated in some rows and not others, as once, few, many or a class when expanded.

>TRBV7-6|many|.|TRBJ2-5
CASSINRETQYF
TGTGCCAGCAGCATAAACAGGGAGACCCAGTACTTC
>TRBV3-1|many|TRBD2|TRBJ2-7
CASSQDGSGQIGSVHEQYF
TGTGCCAGCAGCCAAGATGGTAGCGGGCAAATTGGTTCCGTCCACGAGCAGTACTTC
>TRBV11-2|many|.|TRBJ2-1
CASSPLLSSSYNEQFF
TGTGCCAGCAGCCCCCTTCTTTCGAGCTCCTACAATGAGCAGTTCTTC
>TRBV5-1|many|TRBD2|TRBJ2-2
CASSLDPGLAGPGELFF
TGCGCCAGCAGCTTGGACCCGGGACTAGCGGGACCCGGGGAGCTGTTTTTT
>TRBV20-1|many|TRBD1|TRBJ1-2
CSASGTGGSYGYTF
TGCAGTGCTAGCGGGACAGGAGGAAGCTATGGCTACACCTTC
>TRBV20-1|many|.|TRBJ1-5
CSATLTGGQPQHF
TGCAGTGCGACCCTCACGGGAGGCCAGCCCCAGCATTTT
>TRBV5-1|many|.|TRBJ2-3
CASSFPGGTDTQYF
TGCGCCAGCAGCTTCCCAGGGGGCACAGATACGCAGTATTTT
>TRBV6-5|few|.|TRBJ2-3
CASSYNPFPDTQYF
TGTGCCAGCAGTTATAACCCATTCCCAGATACGCAGTATTTT
>TRBV7-9|many|.|TRBJ2-3
CASSLASVTSTDTQYF
TGTGCCAGCAGCTTAGCGTCTGTGACGAGCACAGATACGCAGTATTTT
>TRBV3-1|many|.|TRBJ1-2
CASSHRTPFDGYTF
TGTGCCAGCAGCCACCGCACACCCTTCGACGGCTACACCTTC
>TRBV20-1|many|.|TRBJ2-2
CSARRTGTGELFF
TGCAGTGCTAGGAGGACTGGCACCGGGGAGCTGTTTTTT
>TRBV5-6|.|TRBD2|TRBJ2-7
CARSLAISSGSYEQYF
TGTGCCAGGAGCTTGGCCATATCTAGCGGGAGTTACGAGCAGTACTTC
>TRBV20-1|few|TRBD1|TRBJ1-5
CCARDPRTGGANQPQHF
TGCTGCGCTAGAGATCCGCGGACAGGGGGCGCGAATCAGCCCCAGCATTTT
>TRBV11-2|many|TRBD1|TRBJ2-5
CASSATLQGSRETQYF
TGTGCCAGCAGCGCGACACTACAGGGGTCTAGGGAGACCCAGTACTTC
>TRBV29-1|many|.|TRBJ2-3
CSVEDLRGRSSTDTQYF
TGCAGCGTTGAAGATCTTCGGGGCCGGTCTAGCACAGATACGCAGTATTTT
>TRBV2|.|.|TRBJ2-3
CARGFQATDTQYF
TGTGCGCGGGGTTTCCAGGCCACAGATACGCAGTATTTT
>TRBV6-5|many|.|TRBJ1-1
CASRVDIARQGYAFF
TGTGCCAGCAGGGTAGATATAGCCCGTCAGGGATACGCTTTCTTT
>TRBV7-8|many|.|TRBJ2-1
CASSSAKVGWSGNEQFF
TGTGCCAGCAGTTCTGCTAAAGTTGGGTGGAGTGGCAATGAGCAGTTCTTC
>TRBV5-1|many|.|TRBJ2-1
CASLARLDGMGEQFF
TGCGCCAGCCTTGCCCGGCTAGATGGGATGGGTGAGCAGTTCTTC
>TRBV20-1|many|.|TRBJ1-1
CSLRRQNTEAFF
TGCAGCCTCAGACGACAAAACACTGAAGCTTTCTTT
>TRBV5-6|many|.|TRBJ1-6
CASSRRAGSGDSPLHF
TGTGCCAGCAGCCGCCGCGCAGGGTCGGGGGATTCACCCCTCCACTTT
>TRBV4-2|.|.|TRBJ2-2
CASSQDFEATGELFF
TGTGCCAGCAGCCAAGATTTTGAAGCTACCGGGGAGCTGTTTTTT
>TRBV4-1|many|.|TRBJ2-6
CASSHQGFSGANVLTF
TGCGCCAGCAGCCATCAGGGGTTCTCTGGGGCCAACGTCCTGACTTTC
>TRBV5-4|many|TRBD1|TRBJ2-5
CASSFGTEETQYF
TGTGCCAGCAGCTTCGGGACAGAAGAGACCCAGTACTTC
>TRBV6-1|few|.|TRBJ1-1
CASRRQGTEAFF
TGTGCCAGCAGAAGGCAGGGCACTGAAGCTTTCTTT
>TRBV7-6|many|.|TRBJ2-1
CASSSTSEGRQFF
TGTGCCAGCAGCTCTACGTCGGAGGGACGGCAGTTCTTC
>TRBV3-1|many|TRBD2|TRBJ2-7
CASSPSGMISEQYF
TGTGCCAGCAGCCCGAGCGGGATGATTTCAGAGCAGTACTTC
>TRBV5-6|many|TRBD1|TRBJ1-5
CASSRGTGDQPQHF
TGTGCCAGCAGTCGGGGGACAGGGGATCAGCCCCAGCATTTT
>TRBV5-1|many|TRBD2|TRBJ2-3
CASSLGYTSGRTDTQYF
TGCGCCAGCAGCTTGGGCTACACTAGCGGCCGCACAGATACGCAGTATTTT
>TRBV23-1|.|TRBD2|TRBJ2-1
CASSQIPQGRAGVINEQFF
TGCGCCAGCAGTCAAATTCCCCAGGGAAGAGCGGGGGTGATAAATGAGCAGTTCTTC
>TRBV12-3/TRBV12-4|many|TRBD2|TRBJ2-1
CASSSGLALDRGNEQFF
TGTGCCAGCAGCTCAGGACTAGCGCTCGACCGGGGAAATGAGCAGTTCTTC
>TRBV20-1|many|TRBD1|TRBJ2-4
CSADSGQIMSKNIQYF
TGCAGTGCTGACTCGGGACAGATTATGTCCAAAAACATTCAGTACTTC
>TRBV5-1|many|TRBD2|TRBJ2-7
CASSLVTSGTYEQYF
TGCGCCAGCAGCTTGGTAACTAGCGGGACCTACGAGCAGTACTTC
>TRBV4-1|many|TRBD1|TRBJ1-2
CASSLQKDRGRANYGYTF
TGCGCCAGCAGCCTTCAAAAGGACAGGGGGCGCGCTAACTATGGCTACACCTTC
>TRBV29-1|.|.|TRBJ2-1
CSVPDPYEQFF
TGCAGCGTCCCCGACCCGTATGAGCAGTTCTTC
>TRBV29-1|many|.|TRBJ2-1
CSVEDEQFF
TGCAGCGTTGAAGATGAGCAGTTCTTC
>TRBV29-1|many|.|TRBJ2-2
CSAKVRGKPGELFF
TGCAGCGCCAAAGTGAGGGGAAAGCCCGGGGAGCTGTTTTTT
>TRBV6-6|many|.|TRBJ2-7
CASMAGSLYEQYF
TGTGCCAGCATGGCAGGTTCCCTGTACGAGCAGTACTTC
>TRBV12-3/TRBV12-4|many|.|TRBJ2-2
CASRPSDYLNTGELFF
TGTGCCAGCAGGCCCTCGGACTATCTCAACACCGGGGAGCTGTTTTTT
>TRBV28|.|.|TRBJ2-5
CASKEEETQYF
TGTGCCAGCAAAGAGGAAGAGACCCAGTACTTC
>TRBV7-8|many|.|TRBJ2-1
CASSRVAVYNEQFF
TGTGCCAGCAGCCGAGTAGCGGTCTACAATGAGCAGTTCTTC
>TRBV5-1|many|.|TRBJ2-5
CASSNSPVYQETQYF
TGCGCCAGCAGCAATTCACCCGTGTACCAAGAGACCCAGTACTTC
>TRBV6-4|many|TRBD1|TRBJ1-5
CASSEREPGGESNQPQHF
TGTGCCAGCAGTGAGCGGGAACCAGGGGGCGAATCTAATCAGCCCCAGCATTTT
>TRBV7-9|many|.|TRBJ2-1
CASSRTTPEQFF
TGTGCCAGCAGCAGGACAACCCCCGAGCAGTTCTTC
>TRBV3-1|many|.|TRBJ2-7
CASSHALRGFHEQYF
TGTGCCAGCAGCCATGCCTTAAGGGGGTTCCACGAGCAGTACTTC
>TRBV20-1|many|.|TRBJ2-7
CSGRTESVYEQYF
TGCAGTGGAAGGACTGAGTCGGTGTACGAGCAGTACTTC
>TRBV12-3/TRBV12-4|many|.|TRBJ2-3
CASSLSSSADTQYF
TGTGCCAGCAGTTTATCTTCTAGCGCAGATACGCAGTATTTT
>TRBV4-3|.|.|TRBJ2-3
CASSQEGGWDTQYF
TGCGCCAGCAGCCAAGAAGGAGGGTGGGATACGCAGTATTTT
>TRBV5-1|medium-sized|TRBD1|TRBJ1-1
CASSFDRVTEAFF
TGCGCCAGCAGCTTTGACAGGGTCACTGAAGCTTTCTTT
>TRBV20-1|many|.|TRBJ2-3
CSARAWGADTQYF
TGCAGTGCTAGAGCCTGGGGAGCAGATACGCAGTATTTT
>TRBV20-1|many|.|TRBJ2-7
CSARDLLSRAYEQYF
TGCAGTGCTAGAGATCTCCTCAGTCGTGCCTACGAGCAGTACTTC
>TRBV27|.|TRBD1|TRBJ1-2
CASRSNGQAHYGYTF
TGTGCCAGCAGATCTAATGGACAGGCCCACTATGGCTACACCTTC
>TRBV3-1|.|.|TRBJ1-6
CPSSQGLGALHF
TGTCCCAGCAGCCAAGGCCTCGGTGCCCTCCACTTT
>TRBV3-1|.|TRBD2|TRBJ2-1
CASCVFRSLASSSYNEQFF
TGTGCCAGCTGTGTCTTCCGCTCACTAGCGTCGAGCTCCTACAATGAGCAGTTCTTC
>TRBV10-1|many|TRBD1|TRBJ2-3
CASSGQVGDTQYF
TGCGCCAGCAGCGGACAGGTTGGAGATACGCAGTATTTT